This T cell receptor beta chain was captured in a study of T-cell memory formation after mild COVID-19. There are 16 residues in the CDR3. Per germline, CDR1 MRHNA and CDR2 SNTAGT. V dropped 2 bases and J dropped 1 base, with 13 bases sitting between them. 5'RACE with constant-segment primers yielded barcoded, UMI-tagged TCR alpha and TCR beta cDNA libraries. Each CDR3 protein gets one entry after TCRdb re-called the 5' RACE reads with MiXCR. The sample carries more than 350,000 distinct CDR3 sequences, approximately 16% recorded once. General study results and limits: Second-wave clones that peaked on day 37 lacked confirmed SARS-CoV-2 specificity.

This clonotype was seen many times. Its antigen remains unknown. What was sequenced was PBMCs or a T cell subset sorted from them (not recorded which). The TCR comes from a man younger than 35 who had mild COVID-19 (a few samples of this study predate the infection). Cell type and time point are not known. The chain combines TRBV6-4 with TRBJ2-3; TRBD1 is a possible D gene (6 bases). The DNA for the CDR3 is TGTGCCAGCAGTGACAAAACAGGGAGCGGCACAGATACGCAGTATTTT. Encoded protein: CASSDKTGSGTDTQYF.